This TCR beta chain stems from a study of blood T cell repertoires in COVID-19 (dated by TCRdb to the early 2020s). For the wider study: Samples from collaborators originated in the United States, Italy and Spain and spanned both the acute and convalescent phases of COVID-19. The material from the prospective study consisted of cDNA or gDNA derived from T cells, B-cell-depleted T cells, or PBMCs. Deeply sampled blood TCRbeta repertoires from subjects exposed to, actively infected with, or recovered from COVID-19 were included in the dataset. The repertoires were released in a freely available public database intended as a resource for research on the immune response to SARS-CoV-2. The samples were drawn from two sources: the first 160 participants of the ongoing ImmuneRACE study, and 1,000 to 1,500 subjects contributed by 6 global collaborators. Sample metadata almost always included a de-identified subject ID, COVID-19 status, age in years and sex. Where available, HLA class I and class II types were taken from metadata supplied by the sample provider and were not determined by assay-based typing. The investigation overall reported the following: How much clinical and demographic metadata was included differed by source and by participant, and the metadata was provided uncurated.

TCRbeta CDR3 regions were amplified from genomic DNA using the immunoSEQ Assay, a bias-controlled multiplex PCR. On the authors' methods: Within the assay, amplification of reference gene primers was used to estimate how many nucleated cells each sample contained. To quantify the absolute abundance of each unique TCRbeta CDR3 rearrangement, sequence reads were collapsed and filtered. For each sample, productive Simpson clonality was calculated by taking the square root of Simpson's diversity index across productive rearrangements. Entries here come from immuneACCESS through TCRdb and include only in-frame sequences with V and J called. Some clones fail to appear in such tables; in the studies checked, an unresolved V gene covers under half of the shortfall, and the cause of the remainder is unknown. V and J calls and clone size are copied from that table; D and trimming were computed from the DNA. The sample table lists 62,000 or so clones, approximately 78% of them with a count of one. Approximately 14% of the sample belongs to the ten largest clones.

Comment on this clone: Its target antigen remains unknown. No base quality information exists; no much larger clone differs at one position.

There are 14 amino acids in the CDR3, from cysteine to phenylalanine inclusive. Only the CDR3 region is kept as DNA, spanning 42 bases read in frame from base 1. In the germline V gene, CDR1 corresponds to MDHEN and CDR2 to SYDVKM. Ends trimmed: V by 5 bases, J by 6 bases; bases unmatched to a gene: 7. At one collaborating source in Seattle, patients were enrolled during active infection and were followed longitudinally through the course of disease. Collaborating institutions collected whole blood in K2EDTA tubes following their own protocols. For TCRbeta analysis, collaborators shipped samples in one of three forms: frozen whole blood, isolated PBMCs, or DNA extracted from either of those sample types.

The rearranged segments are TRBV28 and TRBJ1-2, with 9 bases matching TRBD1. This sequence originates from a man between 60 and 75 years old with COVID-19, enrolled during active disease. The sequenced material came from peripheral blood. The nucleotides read TGTGCCAGCAGTACCGGGACAGGGTTTAATGGCTACACCTTC. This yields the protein CASSTGTGFNGYTF.